The entry that follows covers one T cell receptor beta chain sequence. Antigen specificity is unknown. The data are from a study of cytomegalovirus exposure and HLA in healthy donors. Overall study findings and caveats: Most TCR beta V segments were productive about 90% or about 30% of the time in an earlier analysis. Among TCR sequences, most were rare, though some public TCRs appeared in many donors.

The study ran its PCR with 60 Vbeta and 13 Jbeta primers. The authors' processing: In a later analysis, some 10 million of around 75 million unique beta chains occurred in at least two donors. TCRdb's copy holds only in-frame clones and misses some; the assay was immunoSEQ multiplex PCR. The V and J calls and clone size come from that table; D and trimming were worked out from the DNA. Counted here are 150,000 to 200,000 clones, roughly 81% occurring once; the ten biggest clones make up roughly 4.5%. Sequences were obtained from PBMCs. The receptor was isolated from a woman aged 18-30 years in good health and CMV-seropositive.

CDR3 in amino acids: CASRDRLSGANVLTF. The CDR3 nucleotides read TGTGCCAGCAGGGACAGACTCTCTGGGGCCAACGTCCTGACTTTC. The chain joins TRBV2 to TRBJ2-6, with D perhaps TRBD1 (6 bases). CDR1 SNHLY and CDR2 FYNNEI come from the germline V gene. The CDR3 is made up of 15 amino acids. The V gene lost 6 bases and the J gene lost 0 bases, with 9 bases spanning the gap.